The 14 T cell receptor beta chains reported below all come from one sample, sequenced in a study of STAT3 mutations in large granular lymphocyte leukemia. These TCRs' antigens remain unknown. Overall study results and limits: Every T-cell large granular lymphocyte leukemia patient had at least one immunodominant TCR beta clonotype.

The method was immunoSEQ multiplex PCR; TCRdb's version includes in-frame clones alone and lacks a portion of them. The sample has about 2,500 clones; 49% are singletons. Sequenced input: peripheral blood mononuclear cells. Receptors originate from a man aged 55 to 70 with T-cell large granular lymphocyte leukemia. Some clones in this sample may be carry-over from other donors' samples.

The chain has TRBV7-9 and TRBJ1-6; no definite D call. V lost 1 base to trimming and J lost 3 bases, with 4 bases between them. The germline V gene has CDR1 SEHNR and CDR2 FQNEAQ (reference sequence). This CDR3 comprises 14 residues. The CDR3 spells CASSLGSYNSPLHF. In nucleotides, the CDR3 is TGTGCCAGCAGCTTAGGGAGCTATAATTCACCCCTCCACTTT.

This clone was found a few times. This chain connects TRBV7-9 to TRBJ2-2; D ambiguous. Trimming removed 5 bases from V and 4 bases from J, with 14 bases in between. Per the germline V gene, CDR1 is SEHNR and CDR2 is FQNEAQ (reference sequence). The CDR3 runs 15 residues. CDR3 sequence (DNA): TGTGCCAGCAGCGCCGAGACTGGTCCCACCGGGGAGCTGTTTTTT. Residues: CASSAETGPTGELFF.

This clone occurred a few times. The CDR3 protein is CASSVAGQTNYGYTF. CDR3 nucleotide sequence: TGTGCCAGCAGCGTCGCGGGACAGACCAACTATGGCTACACCTTC. The chain uses TRBV7-2 and TRBJ1-2, with 7 bases aligning to TRBD1. The germline V gene has CDR1 SGHTA and CDR2 FQGNSA. J was trimmed by 2 bases and V by 5 bases; bases with no gene match: 8. The CDR3 covers 15 residues.

This sequence joins TRBV7-9 and TRBJ2-7; tentatively, D is TRBD1 or TRBD2 (5 bases each). With 6 bases removed from V and 6 bases from J, the gap between germline ends came to 12 bases. The CDR3 length is 12 residues. Germline V gene lookup returns CDR1 SEHNR and CDR2 FQNEAQ (reference sequence). The CDR3 loop is CASRRGEREQYF. The CDR3 DNA reads TGTGCCAGCAGGCGAGGGGAGCGCGAGCAGTACTTC.

V is TRBV6-5 and J is TRBJ2-6; D unresolved. The CDR3 covers 13 residues. V dropped 0 bases and J dropped 3 bases, with 0 bases sitting between them. Germline values: CDR1 MNHEY, CDR2 SVGAGI. The CDR3 sequence: CASSYSGANVLTF. The CDR3 coding sequence is TGTGCCAGCAGTTACTCTGGGGCCAACGTCCTGACTTTC.

This chain joins TRBV18 and TRBJ1-5; 10 bases match TRBD1. CDR1 and CDR2 (germline): KGHSH, LQKENI. The V and J ends lost 2 bases and 1 base, in that order; junction bases with no gene match: 2. The CDR3 totals 16 residues. The CDR3 protein is CASSPEGQGSNQPQHF. CDR3 in DNA: TGTGCCAGCTCACCAGAGGGACAGGGGAGCAATCAGCCCCAGCATTTT.

The table lists this clone with a few counts. The V call is TRBV28, the J call TRBJ1-5, with TRBD1 as a possible D gene (5 bases). Germline lookup yields CDR1 MDHEN and CDR2 SYDVKM. The CDR3 loop spans 13 amino acids. V was cut by 2 bases and J by 7 bases, with 9 bases left in between. CDR3 region: CASSLRGFQPQHF. DNA for the CDR3: TGTGCCAGCAGTTTAAGGGGTTTCCAGCCCCAGCATTTT.

This chain uses TRBV7-9 with TRBJ1-1; 10 bases map to TRBD1. Germline V gives CDR1 SEHNR, CDR2 FQNEAQ (reference sequence). With 10 bases clipped from V and 10 bases from J, the junction kept 12 bases outside the gene matches. This CDR3 comprises 13 residues. In nucleotides, the CDR3 is TGTGCCACCTTCGGACAGGGGGTGAGAGGAGCTTTCTTT. It codes for CATFGQGVRGAFF. The full variable domain, completed using reference TRBV7-9 and TRBJ1-1, is DTGVSQNPRHKITKRGQNVTFRCDPISEHNRLYWYRQTLGQGPEFLTYFQNEAQLEKSRLLSDRFSAERPKGSFSTLEIQRTEQGDSAMYLCATFGQGVRGAFFGQGTRLTVV.

The rearrangement links TRBV6-6 to TRBJ1-2; D not resolved. CDR1 MNHNY and CDR2 SVGAGI come from the germline V gene (reference sequence). This CDR3 comprises 12 residues. V dropped 7 bases and J dropped 6 bases, with 12 bases sitting between them. In DNA form, the CDR3 reads TGTGCCAGCACGATAGGGCGGGATGGCTACACCTTC. Its protein is CASTIGRDGYTF.

The genes are TRBV30 and TRBJ2-3, with D uncertain. Germline V lookup: CDR1 GTSNPN, CDR2 SVGIG (reference sequence). This CDR3 is built from 11 residues. The V gene lost 6 bases and the J gene lost 6 bases, with 10 bases spanning the gap. CDR3 protein: CACGVTDTQYF. The CDR3, as DNA: TGTGCCTGTGGTGTAACGGATACGCAGTATTTT.

The chain carries TRBV6-6 and TRBJ1-4; D uncertain. In germline, CDR1 is MNHNY, CDR2 SVGAGI (reference sequence). The CDR3 totals 11 residues. V shed 6 bases and J shed 8 bases, with 7 bases lying between them. The CDR3 DNA reads TGTGCCAGCAGATTCGACGAAAAACTGTTTTTT. Encoded protein: CASRFDEKLFF.

This clone has more than one count but fewer than ten. This chain uses TRBV9 with TRBJ1-5, with 10 bases identical to TRBD1. Germline CDR1 SGDLS, CDR2 YYNGEE. CDR3 size: 13 residues. The ends lost 7 bases at V and 5 bases at J; junction bases unmatched: 3. The chain's CDR3 is CASGTGVDQPQHF. CDR3 nucleotide sequence: TGTGCCAGCGGGACAGGGGTTGATCAGCCCCAGCATTTT.

In this sample, this clone turned up a few times. J is TRBJ2-7 and V is TRBV29-1; unclear D gene. CDR3 size: 11 residues. Germline CDR1 is SQVTM and CDR2 is ANQGSEA. The V and J ends lost 5 bases and 4 bases respectively, with 9 bases between them. For the CDR3, the DNA is TGCAGCGTTCGGTCCTCGTACGAGCAGTACTTC. As protein: CSVRSSYEQYF.

The chain links TRBV6-6 to TRBJ2-5; TRBD1 matches 9 bases. The length of the CDR3 is 14 residues. CDR1 is MNHNY and CDR2 is SVGAGI in the germline V gene (reference sequence). Unmatched junction bases numbered 5, after V lost 5 bases and J lost 4 bases. The CDR3 sequence: CASSRDRGVETQYF. The CDR3 DNA is TGTGCCAGCAGTCGCGACAGGGGGGTAGAGACCCAGTACTTC.